A selection of T cell receptor beta chains follows, all from one sample in a study of CD8+ T cells in alopecia areata. Clones were read by immunoSEQ multiplex PCR, and TCRdb kept only the in-frame ones, dropping some. The sample shows 130,000 to 150,000 clones, around 86% of them seen only once. Sequences were derived from CD8+ T cells sorted from blood, sampled at week 0. These receptors came from a human donor with alopecia areata. CDR3s leave out the opening cysteine and the closing phenylalanine or tryptophan. The order of the fields is V gene, D gene, J gene, CDR3 protein. The D gene is left open where the match is weak.

v_call: TRBV29-1
d_call: NA
j_call: TRBJ2-7
cdr3_aa: SVEKGLYEQY

v_call: TRBV11-1
d_call: NA
j_call: TRBJ1-2
cdr3_aa: ASSFGNLGNGYT

v_call: TRBV23-1
d_call: NA
j_call: TRBJ1-5
cdr3_aa: ASSRIYGNQPQH

v_call: TRBV6-6
d_call: NA
j_call: TRBJ2-5
cdr3_aa: ASSSRQDQHEQY

v_call: TRBV19
d_call: TRBD2
j_call: TRBJ2-7
cdr3_aa: ASSIKREIPGEQY

v_call: TRBV30
d_call: NA
j_call: TRBJ2-7
cdr3_aa: AWSIRALGGEQY

v_call: TRBV5-1
d_call: NA
j_call: TRBJ2-7
cdr3_aa: ASSPIYGRSYEQY

v_call: TRBV6-5
d_call: NA
j_call: TRBJ1-1
cdr3_aa: ASSLGTDTEAF

v_call: TRBV29-1
d_call: NA
j_call: TRBJ2-3
cdr3_aa: SVVPDSTDTQY

v_call: TRBV5-5
d_call: NA
j_call: TRBJ2-3
cdr3_aa: ASSLGQREVNTQY

v_call: TRBV15
d_call: TRBD1
j_call: TRBJ1-5
cdr3_aa: ATSRTGSWQPQH

v_call: TRBV14
d_call: TRBD1
j_call: TRBJ1-1
cdr3_aa: ASSHGTGGTEAF

v_call: TRBV6-4
d_call: TRBD2
j_call: TRBJ2-2
cdr3_aa: ASSVSGGSTGELF

v_call: TRBV29-1
d_call: NA
j_call: TRBJ2-2
cdr3_aa: SVGTPNTGELF

v_call: TRBV29-1
d_call: NA
j_call: TRBJ2-7
cdr3_aa: SVIQGADYEQY

v_call: TRBV6-5
d_call: NA
j_call: TRBJ1-1
cdr3_aa: ASSYSSEDEAF